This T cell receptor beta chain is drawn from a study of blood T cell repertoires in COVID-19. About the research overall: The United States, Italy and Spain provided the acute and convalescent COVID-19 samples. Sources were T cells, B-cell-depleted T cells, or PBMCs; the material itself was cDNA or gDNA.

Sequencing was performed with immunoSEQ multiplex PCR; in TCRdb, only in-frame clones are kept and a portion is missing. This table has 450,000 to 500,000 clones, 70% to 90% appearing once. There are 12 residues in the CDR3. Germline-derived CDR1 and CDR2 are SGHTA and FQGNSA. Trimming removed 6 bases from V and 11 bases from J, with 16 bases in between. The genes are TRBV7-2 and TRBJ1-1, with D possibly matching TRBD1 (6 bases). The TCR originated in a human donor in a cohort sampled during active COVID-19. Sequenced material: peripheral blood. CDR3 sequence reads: CASSLQGRAAFF. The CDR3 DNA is TGTGCCAGCAGTCTCCAGGGGAGAGCTGCTTTCTTT.